This entry concerns a single T cell receptor beta chain. The CDR3 loop spans 16 amino acids. V lost 4 bases, J lost 1 base, and 18 bases lay in between. CDR1 and CDR2 (germline): SGHRS, YFSETQ. How the authors handled the data: Nucleated cell number was recorded as an estimate derived from reference gene primer amplification. Clones were sequenced by immunoSEQ multiplex PCR, and TCRdb holds only the in-frame ones, with some missing. V, J and clone size were drawn from that table, and D and trimming were deduced from the DNA. The table records under 350,000 clones, approximately 90% of them present only once. The source of the sample is a study of blood T cell repertoires in COVID-19. About the study: From the United States, Italy and Spain came samples of acute and convalescent COVID-19. PBMCs, B-cell-depleted T cells, or T cells were the source of the cDNA or gDNA that made up the material.

This clonotype was obtained from a man aged 40-49 years with acute or convalescent COVID-19. The chain has TRBV5-1 and TRBJ2-7; maybe TRBD1 (6 bases). The sample taken for sequencing was peripheral blood. The CDR3 loop is CASSPSQDRSSYEQYF. CDR3 nucleotide sequence: TGCGCCAGCAGCCCCTCCCAGGACAGATCGTCCTACGAGCAGTACTTC.